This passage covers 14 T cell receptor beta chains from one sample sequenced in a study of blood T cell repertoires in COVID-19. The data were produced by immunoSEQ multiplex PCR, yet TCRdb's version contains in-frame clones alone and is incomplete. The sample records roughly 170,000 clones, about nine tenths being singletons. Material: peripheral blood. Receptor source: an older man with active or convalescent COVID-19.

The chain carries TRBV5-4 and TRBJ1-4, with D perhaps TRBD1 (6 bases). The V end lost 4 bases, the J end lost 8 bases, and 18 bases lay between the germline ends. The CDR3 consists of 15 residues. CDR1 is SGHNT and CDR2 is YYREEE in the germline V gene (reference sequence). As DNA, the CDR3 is TGTGCCAGCAGCGCGGACAGCTACGAGAGGGAAAAACTGTTTTTT. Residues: CASSADSYEREKLFF.

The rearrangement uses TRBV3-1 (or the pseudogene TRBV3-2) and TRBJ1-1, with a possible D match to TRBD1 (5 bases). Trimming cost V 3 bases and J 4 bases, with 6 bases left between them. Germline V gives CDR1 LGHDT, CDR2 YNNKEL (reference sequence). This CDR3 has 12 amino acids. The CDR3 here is CASSQTATEAFF. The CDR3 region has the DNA TGTGCCAGCAGCCAGACAGCCACTGAAGCTTTCTTT.

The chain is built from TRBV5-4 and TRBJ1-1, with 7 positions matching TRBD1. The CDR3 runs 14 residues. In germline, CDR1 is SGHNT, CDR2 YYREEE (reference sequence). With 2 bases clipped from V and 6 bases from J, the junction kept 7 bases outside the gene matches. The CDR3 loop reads CASSLNRGQAEAFF. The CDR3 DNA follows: TGTGCCAGCAGCTTAAACAGGGGTCAGGCTGAAGCTTTCTTT.

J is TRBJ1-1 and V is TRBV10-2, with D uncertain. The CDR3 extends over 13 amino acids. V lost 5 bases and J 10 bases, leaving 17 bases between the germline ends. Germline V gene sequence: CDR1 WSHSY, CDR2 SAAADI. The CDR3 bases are TGCGCCAGCAGTCAGGTAACAGCGGTTGGAGCTTTCTTT. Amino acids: CASSQVTAVGAFF.

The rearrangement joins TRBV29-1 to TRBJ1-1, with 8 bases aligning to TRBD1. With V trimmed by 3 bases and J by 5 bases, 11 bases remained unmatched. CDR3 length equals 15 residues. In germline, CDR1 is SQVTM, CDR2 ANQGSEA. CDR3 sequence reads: CSVEGVQGAGTEAFF. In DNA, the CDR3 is TGCAGCGTTGAGGGGGTCCAGGGGGCGGGTACTGAAGCTTTCTTT. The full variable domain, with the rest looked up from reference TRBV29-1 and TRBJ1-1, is SAVISQKPSRDICQRGTSLTIQCQVDSQVTMMFWYRQQPGQSLTLIATANQGSEATYESGFVIDKFPISRPNLTFSTLTVSNMSPEDSSIYLCSVEGVQGAGTEAFFGQGTRLTVV.

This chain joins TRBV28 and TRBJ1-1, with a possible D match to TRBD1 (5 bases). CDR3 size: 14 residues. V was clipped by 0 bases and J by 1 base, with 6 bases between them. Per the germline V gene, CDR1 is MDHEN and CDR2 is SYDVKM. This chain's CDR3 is CASSLWGGNTEAFF. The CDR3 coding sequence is TGTGCCAGCAGTTTATGGGGGGGGAACACTGAAGCTTTCTTT.

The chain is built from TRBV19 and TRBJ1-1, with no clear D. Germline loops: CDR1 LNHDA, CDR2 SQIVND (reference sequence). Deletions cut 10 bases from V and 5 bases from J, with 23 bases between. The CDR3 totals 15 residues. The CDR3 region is CATRRSPTAETEAFF. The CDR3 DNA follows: TGTGCCACCAGACGGTCCCCAACTGCGGAGACTGAAGCTTTCTTT.

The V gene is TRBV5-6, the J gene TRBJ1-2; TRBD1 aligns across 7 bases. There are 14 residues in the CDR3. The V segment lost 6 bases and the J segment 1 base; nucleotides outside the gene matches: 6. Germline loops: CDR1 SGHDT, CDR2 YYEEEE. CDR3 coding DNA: TGTGCCAGCATTTTGACAGGGAGTAACTATGGCTACACCTTC. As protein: CASILTGSNYGYTF.

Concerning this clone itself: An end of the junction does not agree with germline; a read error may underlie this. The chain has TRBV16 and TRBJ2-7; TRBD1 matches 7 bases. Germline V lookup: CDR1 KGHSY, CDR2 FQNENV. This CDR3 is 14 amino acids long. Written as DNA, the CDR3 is TGTGCCAGCAGCCCCCCGGACAGGCCTATTGGTCGGTGCTTC. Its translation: CASSPPDRPIGRCF.

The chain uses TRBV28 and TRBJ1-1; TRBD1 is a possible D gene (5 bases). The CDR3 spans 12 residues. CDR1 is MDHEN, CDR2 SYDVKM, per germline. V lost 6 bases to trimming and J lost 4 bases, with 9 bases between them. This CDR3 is CASRPDTTEAFF. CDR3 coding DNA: TGTGCCAGCAGGCCGGACACCACTGAAGCTTTCTTT.

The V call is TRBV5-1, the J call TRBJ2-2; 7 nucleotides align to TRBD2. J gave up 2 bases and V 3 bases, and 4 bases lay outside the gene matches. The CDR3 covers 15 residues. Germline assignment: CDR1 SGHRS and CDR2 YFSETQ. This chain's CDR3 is CASSYSGPNTGELFF. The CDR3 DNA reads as TGCGCCAGCAGCTATAGCGGGCCCAACACCGGGGAGCTGTTTTTT.

CDR3 loop: CASSSDFNNEQFF. The CDR3, as DNA: TGTGCCAGCAGTTCGGACTTCAACAATGAGCAGTTCTTC. The V call is TRBV6-2 or TRBV6-3, the J call TRBJ2-1; TRBD2 is a possible D gene (5 bases). The CDR3 covers 13 residues. Germline loops: CDR1 MNHEY, CDR2 SVGEGT. V dropped 4 bases and J dropped 5 bases, with 9 bases sitting between them.

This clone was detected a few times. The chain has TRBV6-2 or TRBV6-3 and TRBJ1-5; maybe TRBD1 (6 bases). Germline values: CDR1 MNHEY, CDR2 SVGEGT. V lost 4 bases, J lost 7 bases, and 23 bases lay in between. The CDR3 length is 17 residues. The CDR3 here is CASSFSLTGGSRQPQHF. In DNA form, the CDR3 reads TGTGCCAGCAGTTTCTCCCTCACGGGGGGCTCGCGGCAGCCCCAGCATTTT.

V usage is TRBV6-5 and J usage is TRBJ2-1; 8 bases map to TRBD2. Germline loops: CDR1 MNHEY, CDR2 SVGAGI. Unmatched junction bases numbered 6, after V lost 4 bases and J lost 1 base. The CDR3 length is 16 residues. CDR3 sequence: CASSSALAVSYNEQFF. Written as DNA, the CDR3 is TGTGCCAGCAGTTCCGCACTAGCGGTGTCCTACAATGAGCAGTTCTTC.